Presented here are 20 T cell receptor beta chains from one specimen sequenced in a study of regulatory T cells in long-lasting Graves disease. Library construction for TCR beta used iRepertoire HTBI primers and Arm-PCR of CDR3 regions. Via MiXCR, TCRdb re-called the multiplex PCR reads, giving one row per CDR3 protein. The table shows about 400,000 distinct CDR3 sequences, with 15% to 20% occurring only once. Time point noted: newly diagnosed GD, antithyroid drugs for less than 3 months. PBMC RNA was the source of the TCR library. The sample was also linked to a second study, of T cells in Graves' hyperthyroidism and ophthalmopathy.

The sample consisted of peripheral blood mononuclear cells (PBMCs), taken at new diagnosis, from a patient treated with antithyroid drugs. The receptors shown here come from a young woman with Graves disease.

V usage is TRBV4-1 and J usage is TRBJ1-1; no clear D. The germline CDR1 and CDR2 sequences are MGHRA and YSYEKL. Between the trimmed V and J ends, which lost 0 bases and 2 bases, there was a span of 13 bases. The CDR3 consists of 16 residues. CDR3 in amino acids: CASSQDLAEANTEAFF. The CDR3 DNA sequence: TGCGCCAGCAGCCAAGACCTTGCTGAGGCAAACACTGAAGCTTTCTTT.

The rearrangement joins TRBV20-1 to TRBJ2-6, with 8 bases identical to TRBD1. The germline V gene has CDR1 DFQATT and CDR2 SNEGSKA (reference sequence). CDR3 length equals 16 residues. V trimming: 0 bases; J trimming: 2 bases; junction bases outside the gene matches: 3. The CDR3 DNA reads TGCAGTGCTAGAGACAGGGACAGGCCTGGGGCCAACGTCCTGACTTTC. Encoded protein: CSARDRDRPGANVLTF.

This clonotype turned up a few times. The rearrangement uses TRBV29-1 and TRBJ2-1; possibly TRBD1 for D (6 bases). V lost 3 bases, J lost 3 bases, and 15 bases lay in between. CDR1 is SQVTM and CDR2 is ANQGSEA in the germline V gene. This CDR3 has 15 amino acids. CDR3 nucleotide sequence: TGCAGCGTTGATGCAAACAGGGAGATCTACAATGAGCAGTTCTTC. The encoded protein is CSVDANREIYNEQFF.

Turning to this clonotype: Given the absence of the conserved phenylalanine or tryptophan at the CDR3 end, a read error is likely. The V gene is TRBV11-2, the J gene TRBJ2-2, with 7 positions matching TRBD2. V lost 7 bases, J lost 1 base, and 9 bases stayed unmatched. The germline V gene encodes CDR1 SGHAT and CDR2 FQNNGV. The CDR3 runs to 16 residues. The CDR3 here is CASTNLGGGNTGELFL. The CDR3 region has the DNA TGTGCCAGCACCAATTTGGGGGGGGGGAACACCGGGGAGCTGTTTCTT.

The chain recombines TRBV29-1 with TRBJ1-4; tentative D call: TRBD1 (5 bases). V was clipped by 7 bases and J by 8 bases, with 17 bases between them. The germline V gene encodes CDR1 SQVTM and CDR2 ANQGSEA. This CDR3 contains 13 residues. The chain's CDR3 is CSAMTASGEKLFF. As DNA, the CDR3 is TGCAGCGCTATGACAGCCTCGGGGGAAAAACTGTTTTTT. The full variable domain, its missing parts supplied by reference TRBV29-1 and TRBJ1-4, is SAVISQKPSRDICQRGTSLTIQCQVDSQVTMMFWYRQQPGQSLTLIATANQGSEATYESGFVIDKFPISRPNLTFSTLTVSNMSPEDSSIYLCSAMTASGEKLFFGSGTQLSVL.

This clonotype appeared many times. The rearrangement links TRBV19 to TRBJ2-3; D ambiguous. From germline, CDR1 is LNHDA and CDR2 SQIVND (reference sequence). This CDR3 comprises 14 residues. Trimming pared 7 bases from V and 3 bases from J, leaving 14 bases between. The CDR3, as DNA: TGTGCCAGTATGATAGAAGGCGGTACAGATACGCAGTATTTT. This sequence encodes CASMIEGGTDTQYF. Supplemented by reference TRBV19 and TRBJ2-3, the full variable domain reads DGGITQSPKYLFRKEGQNVTLSCEQNLNHDAMYWYRQDPGQGLRLIYYSQIVNDFQKGDIAEGYSVSREKKESFPLTVTSAQKNPTAFYLCASMIEGGTDTQYFGPGTRLTVL.

This clonotype was recorded many times. The chain links TRBV18 to TRBJ1-4; D is uncertain. This CDR3 has 16 residues. Trimming left V 1 base short and J 0 bases short, with 9 bases between. The germline V gene encodes CDR1 KGHSH and CDR2 LQKENI. CDR3 in amino acids: CASSPLATATNEKLFF. As DNA, the CDR3 is TGTGCCAGCTCACCACTAGCAACTGCAACTAATGAAAAACTGTTTTTT.

About this clonotype itself: A read error may account for a junction end that differs from germline. The V and J genes are TRBV5-1 and TRBJ1-4; D is undetermined. Germline CDR1 SGHRS, CDR2 YFSETQ. CDR3 size: 15 residues. Written as DNA, the CDR3 is TGTGCCAGCAGCTTATCCTATAGGACGAGTGAAAAACTGTTTTTT. The encoded protein is CASSLSYRTSEKLFF.

The rearrangement joins TRBV20-1 to TRBJ1-2, with a weak D call TRBD1 (5 bases). V was cut by 5 bases and J by 4 bases, with 14 bases left in between. The length of the CDR3 is 13 residues. Looked up from germline, CDR1 is DFQATT and CDR2 is SNEGSKA (reference sequence). For the CDR3, the DNA is TGCAGTGCTTCAAAGACAGTACCCTATGGCTACACCTTC. This codes for CSASKTVPYGYTF.

Only a few counts were recorded for this clonotype. This chain joins TRBV12-3 or TRBV12-4 and TRBJ1-1; no firm D call. V was shortened by 3 bases and J by 3 bases, with 17 bases between the two germline ends. CDR3 length: 16 amino acids. The chain's CDR3 is CASSFSLSSVYTEAFF. The CDR3 coding sequence is TGTGCCAGCAGTTTTTCCCTCTCAAGCGTCTACACTGAAGCTTTCTTT.

Worth noting for this clonotype: A junction end diverges from the germline sequence, so it may reflect a read error. The chain combines TRBV30 with TRBJ2-2; 10 bases line up with TRBD2. CDR1 GTSNPN and CDR2 SVGIG come from the germline V gene (reference sequence). CDR3 size: 17 residues. The CDR3 DNA reads TGTGCCTGGATTATTACAGCGGGAGGGCCTAACAGCGGGGAGCTGTTTTTT. It is translated as CAWIITAGGPNSGELFF.

This clonotype was detected many times. The genes are TRBV7-9 and TRBJ2-1; no clear D. V shed 6 bases and J shed 4 bases, with 13 bases lying between them. Germline CDR1 and CDR2: SEHNR and FQNEAQ (reference sequence). This CDR3 contains 14 residues. The CDR3 is CASSTANPYNEQFF. Written as DNA, the CDR3 is TGTGCCAGCAGTACGGCTAACCCGTACAATGAGCAGTTCTTC.

V is TRBV30 and J is TRBJ1-1; maybe TRBD1 (5 bases). V was pared by 4 bases and J by 10 bases, with 13 bases between. Per germline, CDR1 GTSNPN and CDR2 SVGIG (reference sequence). The CDR3 spans 11 residues. Here the CDR3 reads CAWTAEGPAFF. The DNA of the CDR3 is TGTGCCTGGACCGCGGAGGGGCCAGCTTTCTTT. Full variable domain (remainder filled in from reference TRBV30 and TRBJ1-1): SQTIHQWPATLVQPVGSPLSLECTVEGTSNPNLYWYRQAAGRGLQLLFYSVGIGQISSEVPQNLSASRPQDRQFILSSKKLLLSDSGFYLCAWTAEGPAFFGQGTRLTVV.

The table lists this clonotype with many counts. The V call is TRBV2, the J call TRBJ2-1; 9 nucleotides align to TRBD1. The CDR3 length is 15 residues. V shed 1 base, J shed 7 bases, and the junction held 5 bases outside the gene matches. The germline CDR1 and CDR2 sequences are SNHLY and FYNNEI. The CDR3 DNA is TGTGCCAGCAGTGAAGTCGGACAGGGGTGGAATGAGCAGTTCTTC. Protein: CASSEVGQGWNEQFF.

Many counts were recorded for this clonotype. The V call is TRBV3-1, the J call TRBJ2-3; D remains unclear. Trimming stripped 2 bases from V and 6 bases from J, with 9 bases between. The CDR3 has 13 amino acids. The germline gives CDR1 LGHDT, CDR2 YNNKEL (reference sequence). This CDR3 is CASSQPTGDTQYF. The CDR3 region has the DNA TGTGCCAGCAGCCAACCGACTGGGGATACGCAGTATTTT.

Written as DNA, the CDR3 is TGTGCTAGTGGTTTGGTACTAGGGACAGGGGCCCCTGAAGCTTTCTTT. This translates into CASGLVLGTGAPEAFF. V usage is TRBV12-5 and J usage is TRBJ1-1; 10 bases map to TRBD1. Germline V gene lookup returns CDR1 LGHNT and CDR2 FRNRAP. The J segment lost 6 bases and the V segment lost 0 bases, leaving 7 bases of the junction unmatched. The CDR3 loop spans 16 amino acids.

The chain employs TRBV7-3 and TRBJ2-3; D is possibly TRBD2 (5 bases). V shed 5 bases and J shed 0 bases, with 18 bases lying between them. The CDR3 has 17 amino acids. Germline lookup yields CDR1 SGHTA and CDR2 FQGTGA. The CDR3 here is CASSPQRVFSSTDTQYF. CDR3 nucleotide sequence: TGTGCCAGCAGCCCCCAGAGGGTCTTTTCTAGCACAGATACGCAGTATTTT.

In its sample, this clonotype was seen many times. The V and J genes are TRBV5-6 and TRBJ2-7, with D perhaps TRBD1 (6 bases). Germline lookup yields CDR1 SGHDT and CDR2 YYEEEE. V was clipped by 2 bases and J by 9 bases, with 12 bases between them. The CDR3 contains 12 residues. Here the CDR3 reads CASSFGQLGQYF. In DNA form, the CDR3 reads TGTGCCAGCAGCTTCGGACAGCTAGGGCAGTACTTC.

This clonotype was detected once. This may come from a read error, since a much larger clone is one base off. The chain carries TRBV20-1 and TRBJ2-5; 14 nucleotides match TRBD2. The length of the CDR3 is 17 residues. Germline-derived CDR1 and CDR2 are DFQATT and SNEGSKA (reference sequence). The V gene end was trimmed by 3 bases and the J gene end by 4 bases; junction bases not matched to a gene: 10. The CDR3 is CSARPIRLAGGRETQYF. CDR3 in DNA: TGCAGTGCTAGGCCGATTAGACTAGCGGGGGGGCGAGAGACCCAGTACTTC.

V usage is TRBV4-1 and J usage is TRBJ1-2; D is undetermined. Deletions cut 2 bases from V and 0 bases from J, with 10 bases between. CDR3 size: 15 residues. Germline CDR1 is MGHRA and CDR2 is YSYEKL. The CDR3 loop reads CASSQRTAPNYGYTF. The CDR3 DNA sequence: TGCGCCAGCAGCCAAAGAACCGCTCCTAACTATGGCTACACCTTC.